The 2 T cell receptor beta chains in this list originate from one sample, sequenced in a study of identical twins (dated by TCRdb to 2015 to 2016). The library was prepared using 5' RACE. For sequencing, an Illumina HiSeq 2000 was employed. TCRdb itself trimmed the public reads at Q25 with fastp, ran MiXCR and retained productive beta chains. Entries are consolidated by CDR3 protein sequence, retaining the most common genes and DNA. The sample contains some 320,000 distinct CDR3 sequences, around 12% of them found a single time. Clones ranked in the top ten supply around 7.2% of the sample. The sample was also linked to a second study, of yellow fever vaccine responses in identical twins.

The sequencing sample was made of CD8+ T cells sorted from blood. Source of these receptors: a woman aged 18 to 35 in good health.

This chain links TRBV20-1 with TRBJ2-7, with D unclear. Trimming removed 3 bases from V and 4 bases from J, with 10 bases in between. CDR1 DFQATT and CDR2 SNEGSKA come from the germline V gene (reference sequence). This CDR3 is 12 amino acids long. This CDR3 is CSARTLGYEQYF. CDR3 nucleotide sequence: TGCAGTGCTAGGACCCTCGGGTACGAGCAGTACTTC.

This clonotype was observed at least ten times. The rearrangement links TRBV7-9 to TRBJ2-1; maybe TRBD1 (6 bases). V dropped 3 bases and J dropped 9 bases, with 21 bases sitting between them. The length of the CDR3 is 16 residues. Germline V lookup: CDR1 SEHNR, CDR2 FQNEAQ (reference sequence). CDR3 bases: TGTGCCAGCAGCTTTTACTTGAAAACAGGGTCGGTTGAGCAGTTCTTC. Translated, it gives CASSFYLKTGSVEQFF.